The entry below gives a single T cell receptor (beta chain) sequence along with its context. These data are taken from a study of blood T cell repertoires in COVID-19. Profiled with immunoSEQ multiplex PCR; TCRdb holds only in-frame clones, not every one. The data show nearly 110,000 clones, approximately 81% seen once. Trimming cost V 1 base and J 5 bases; bases outside gene matches: 3. CDR3 length: 15 residues. Looked up from germline, CDR1 is SGHNT and CDR2 is YYREEE (reference sequence). V gene TRBV5-4 combines with J gene TRBJ2-7; 13 bases align to TRBD2. Sequencing was performed on peripheral blood. This receptor was identified in a human donor in a cohort sampled during active COVID-19. For the CDR3, the DNA is TGTGCCAGCAGCTTGCTAGGACTAGCGGGAGACGAGCAGTACTTC. This gives the protein CASSLLGLAGDEQYF.